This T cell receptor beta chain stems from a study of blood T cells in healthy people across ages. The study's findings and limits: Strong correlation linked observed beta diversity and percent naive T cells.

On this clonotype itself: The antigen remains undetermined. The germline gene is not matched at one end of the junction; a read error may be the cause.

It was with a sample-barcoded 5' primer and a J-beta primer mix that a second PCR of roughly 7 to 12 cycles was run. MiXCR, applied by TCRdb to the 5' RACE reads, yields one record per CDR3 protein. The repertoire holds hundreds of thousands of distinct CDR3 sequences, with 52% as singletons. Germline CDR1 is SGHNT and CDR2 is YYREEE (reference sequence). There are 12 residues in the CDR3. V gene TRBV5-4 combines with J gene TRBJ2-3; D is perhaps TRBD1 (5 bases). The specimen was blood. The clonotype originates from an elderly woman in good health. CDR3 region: CASSLETDAQYF. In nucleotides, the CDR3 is TGTGCCAGCAGCTTGGAGACAGATGCGCAGTATTTT.